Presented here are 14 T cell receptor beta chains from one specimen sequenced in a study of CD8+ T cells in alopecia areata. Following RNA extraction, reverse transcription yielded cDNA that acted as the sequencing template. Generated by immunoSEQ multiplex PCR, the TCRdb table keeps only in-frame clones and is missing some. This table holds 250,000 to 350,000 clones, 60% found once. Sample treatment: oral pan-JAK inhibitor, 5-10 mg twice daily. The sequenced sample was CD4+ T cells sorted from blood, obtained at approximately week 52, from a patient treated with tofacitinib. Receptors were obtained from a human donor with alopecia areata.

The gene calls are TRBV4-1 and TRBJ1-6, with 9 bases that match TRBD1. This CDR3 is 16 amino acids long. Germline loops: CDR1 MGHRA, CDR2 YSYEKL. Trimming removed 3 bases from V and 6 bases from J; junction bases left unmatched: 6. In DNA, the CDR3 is TGCGCCAGCAGCCAGGTCAGGACAGGGGTTAATTCACCCCTCCACTTT. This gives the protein CASSQVRTGVNSPLHF.

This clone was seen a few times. The CDR3: CASSPVGVGDQPQHF. The CDR3 region has the DNA TGTGCCAGCTCACCGGTAGGGGTTGGAGATCAGCCCCAGCATTTT. This chain uses TRBV18 with TRBJ1-5; TRBD1 might be the D (5 bases). There are 15 residues in the CDR3. The germline CDR1 and CDR2 sequences are KGHSH and LQKENI. V was pared by 3 bases and J by 5 bases, with 14 bases between.

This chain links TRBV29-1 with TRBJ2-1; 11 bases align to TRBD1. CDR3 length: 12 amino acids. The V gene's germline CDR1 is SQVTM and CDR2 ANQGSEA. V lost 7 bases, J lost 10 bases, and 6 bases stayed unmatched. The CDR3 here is CSGGTGGPEQFF. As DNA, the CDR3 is TGCAGCGGCGGGACAGGGGGTCCGGAGCAGTTCTTC.

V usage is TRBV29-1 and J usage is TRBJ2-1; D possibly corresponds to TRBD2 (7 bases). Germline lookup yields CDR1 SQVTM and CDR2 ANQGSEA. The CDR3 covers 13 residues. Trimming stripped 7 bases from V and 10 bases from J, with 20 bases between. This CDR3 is CSARSEGGKEQFF. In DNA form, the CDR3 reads TGCAGCGCCCGGTCTGAGGGGGGGAAGGAGCAGTTCTTC.

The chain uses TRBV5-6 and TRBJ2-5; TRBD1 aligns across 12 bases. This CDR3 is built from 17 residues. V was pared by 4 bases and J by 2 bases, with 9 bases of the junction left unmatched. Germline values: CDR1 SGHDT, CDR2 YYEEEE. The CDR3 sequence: CASSPRRDRGRQETQYF. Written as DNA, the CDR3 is TGTGCCAGCAGCCCAAGGCGGGACAGGGGGCGGCAAGAGACCCAGTACTTC. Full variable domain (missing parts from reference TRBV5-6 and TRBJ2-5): DAGVTQSPTHLIKTRGQQVTLRCSPKSGHDTVSWYQQALGQGPQFIFQYYEEEERQRGNFPDRFSGHQFPNYSSELNVNALLLGDSALYLCASSPRRDRGRQETQYFGPGTRLLVL.

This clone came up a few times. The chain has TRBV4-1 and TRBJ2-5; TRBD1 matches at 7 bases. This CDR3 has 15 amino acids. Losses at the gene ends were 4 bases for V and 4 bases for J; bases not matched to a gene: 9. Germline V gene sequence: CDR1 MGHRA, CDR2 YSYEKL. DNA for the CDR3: TGCGCCAGCAGCCCTCGACAGGGTAATCCAGAGACCCAGTACTTC. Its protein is CASSPRQGNPETQYF.

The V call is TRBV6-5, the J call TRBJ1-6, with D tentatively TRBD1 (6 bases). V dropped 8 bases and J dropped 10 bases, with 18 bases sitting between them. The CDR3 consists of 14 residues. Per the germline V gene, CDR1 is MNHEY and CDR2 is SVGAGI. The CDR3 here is CASAPRQVLSPLHF. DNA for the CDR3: TGTGCCAGCGCGCCCCGACAGGTCTTATCACCCCTCCACTTT.

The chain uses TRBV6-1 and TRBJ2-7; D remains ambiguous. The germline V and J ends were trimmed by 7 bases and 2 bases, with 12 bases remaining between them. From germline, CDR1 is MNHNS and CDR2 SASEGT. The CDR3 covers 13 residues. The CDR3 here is CASIDEFPYEQYF. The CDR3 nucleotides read TGTGCCAGCATCGACGAATTCCCCTACGAGCAGTACTTC.

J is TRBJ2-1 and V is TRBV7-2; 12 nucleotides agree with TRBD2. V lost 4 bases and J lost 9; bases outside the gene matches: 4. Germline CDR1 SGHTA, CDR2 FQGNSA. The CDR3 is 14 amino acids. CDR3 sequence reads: CASSSLLAGGEQFF. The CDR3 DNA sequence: TGTGCCAGCAGCTCATTACTAGCGGGGGGTGAGCAGTTCTTC.

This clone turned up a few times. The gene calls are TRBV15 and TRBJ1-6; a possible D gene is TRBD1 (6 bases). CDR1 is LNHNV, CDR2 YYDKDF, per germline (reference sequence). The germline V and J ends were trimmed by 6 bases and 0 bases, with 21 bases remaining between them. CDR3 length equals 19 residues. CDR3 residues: CATRPDRKELGSYNSPLHF. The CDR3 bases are TGTGCCACCAGACCTGACAGGAAGGAATTGGGCTCCTATAATTCACCCCTCCACTTT.

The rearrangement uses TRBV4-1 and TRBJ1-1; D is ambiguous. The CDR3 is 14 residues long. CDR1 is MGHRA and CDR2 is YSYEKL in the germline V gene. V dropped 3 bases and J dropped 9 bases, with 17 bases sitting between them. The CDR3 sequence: CASSHLLRTEQAFF. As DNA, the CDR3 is TGCGCCAGCAGCCATCTCCTCCGGACGGAACAAGCTTTCTTT.

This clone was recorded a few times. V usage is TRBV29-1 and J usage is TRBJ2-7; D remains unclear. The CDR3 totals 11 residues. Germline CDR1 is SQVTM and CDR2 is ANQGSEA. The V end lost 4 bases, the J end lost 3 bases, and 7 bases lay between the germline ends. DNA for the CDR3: TGCAGCGTTGTAGGCATCTACGAGCAGTACTTC. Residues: CSVVGIYEQYF.

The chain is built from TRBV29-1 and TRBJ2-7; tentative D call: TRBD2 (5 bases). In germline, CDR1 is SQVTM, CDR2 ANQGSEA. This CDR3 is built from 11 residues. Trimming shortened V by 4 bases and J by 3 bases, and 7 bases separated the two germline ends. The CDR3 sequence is CSVGRDYEQYF. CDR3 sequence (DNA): TGCAGCGTTGGTCGGGACTACGAGCAGTACTTC.

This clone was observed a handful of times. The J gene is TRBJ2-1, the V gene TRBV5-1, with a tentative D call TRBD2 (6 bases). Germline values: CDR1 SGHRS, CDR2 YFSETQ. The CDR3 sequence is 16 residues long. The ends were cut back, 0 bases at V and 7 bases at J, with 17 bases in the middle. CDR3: CASSLEGGAPRNEQFF. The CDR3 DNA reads TGCGCCAGCAGCTTGGAGGGCGGGGCGCCGAGGAATGAGCAGTTCTTC.